A single sample is the source of the 23 T cell receptor beta chains below, sequenced in a study of T cells in Graves' hyperthyroidism and ophthalmopathy. The TCR beta CDR3 regions underwent amplification using RNA transcripts as the source. HTBI primers drove first-round RT-PCR of the TCR CDR3. TCRdb fed the multiplex PCR reads into MiXCR, producing one record per CDR3 protein. The table lists 620,000 or so distinct CDR3 sequences, roughly 15% of them singletons. Sequenced input: blood. All receptors derive from a woman aged 45-65 years with Graves' ophthalmopathy.

This clonotype showed up many times. CDR3 in amino acids: CSARDARGSSDEQFF. CDR3 DNA: TGCAGTGCTAGAGACGCCAGGGGATCGTCGGATGAGCAGTTCTTC. The V call is TRBV20-1, the J call TRBJ2-1, with D perhaps TRBD1 (6 bases). V lost 0 bases and J 8 bases, leaving 17 bases between the germline ends. CDR3 size: 15 residues. Germline CDR1 and CDR2: DFQATT and SNEGSKA (reference sequence).

The J gene is TRBJ2-2, the V gene TRBV19; D gene ambiguous. Germline CDR1 LNHDA, CDR2 SQIVND (reference sequence). Deletions cut 0 bases from V and 1 base from J, with 12 bases between. The CDR3 has 17 amino acids. CDR3 sequence (DNA): TGTGCCAGTAGTATAGATCGAGGAGCACAGAACACCGGGGAGCTGTTTTTT. This encodes CASSIDRGAQNTGELFF. The whole variable domain, remainder taken from reference TRBV19 and TRBJ2-2, is DGGITQSPKYLFRKEGQNVTLSCEQNLNHDAMYWYRQDPGQGLRLIYYSQIVNDFQKGDIAEGYSVSREKKESFPLTVTSAQKNPTAFYLCASSIDRGAQNTGELFFGEGSRLTVL.

The rearrangement uses TRBV4-3 and TRBJ2-2, with 9 bases aligning to TRBD1. The CDR3 is 19 residues long. Germline V gene sequence: CDR1 LGHNA, CDR2 YSLEER. V lost 0 bases to trimming and J lost 6 bases; unmatched junction nucleotides: 14. CDR3 nucleotides: TGCGCCAGCAGCCAAGATCGAACTACAGGGGGCATTGGGGCCGGGGAGCTGTTTTTT. This translates into CASSQDRTTGGIGAGELFF.

In its sample, this clonotype was seen many times. This chain joins TRBV27 and TRBJ2-1, with D possibly called TRBD1 or TRBD2 (6 bases each). The germline V gene encodes CDR1 MNHEY and CDR2 SMNVEV (reference sequence). The V gene lost 2 bases and the J gene lost 4 bases, with 12 bases spanning the gap. The CDR3 runs to 15 residues. The CDR3 reads CASSLTSQGYNEQFF. The CDR3 region has the DNA TGTGCCAGCAGTTTAACTAGCCAGGGGTACAATGAGCAGTTCTTC.

The chain couples TRBV24-1 to TRBJ1-5, with D maybe TRBD1 (5 bases). The CDR3 is 15 residues long. The V end was cut by 4 bases, the J end by 0 bases, with 9 bases between. Germline V CDR1 and CDR2: KGHDR, SFDVKD. The CDR3 region is CATSEGTYSNQPQHF. For the CDR3, the DNA is TGTGCCACCAGTGAAGGGACCTATAGCAATCAGCCCCAGCATTTT.

For this clonotype: A far larger clone differs by one base, so this is likely a read error. The gene calls are TRBV7-9 and TRBJ1-1; D ambiguous. V was shortened by 6 bases and J by 2 bases, with 4 bases between the two germline ends. This CDR3 is built from 11 residues. The germline V gene has CDR1 SEHNR and CDR2 FQNEAQ (reference sequence). CDR3 nucleotide sequence: TGTGCCAGCAGGCCTAACACTGAAGCTTTCTTT. It codes for CASRPNTEAFF.

Ten or more counts support this clonotype. The V call is TRBV20-1, the J call TRBJ1-4, with 9 bases matching TRBD1. V lost 6 bases and J lost 0; bases outside the gene matches: 8. The CDR3 runs to 16 residues. Germline assignment: CDR1 DFQATT and CDR2 SNEGSKA (reference sequence). CDR3 in amino acids: CSAWGQGIATNEKLFF. DNA for the CDR3: TGCAGTGCCTGGGGACAGGGTATCGCAACTAATGAAAAACTGTTTTTT.

This clonotype was counted many times. V gene TRBV3-1 combines with J gene TRBJ1-2, with 7 bases aligning to TRBD1. J lost 2 bases, V lost 3 bases, and 6 bases had no gene match. Germline CDR1 is LGHDT and CDR2 is YNNKEL (reference sequence). CDR3 length: 15 residues. CDR3 residues: CASSQVTGINYGYTF. DNA of the CDR3: TGTGCCAGCAGCCAGGTGACAGGGATAAACTATGGCTACACCTTC. Filled out from reference TRBV3-1 and TRBJ1-2, the complete variable domain reads DTAVSQTPKYLVTQMGNDKSIKCEQNLGHDTMYWYKQDSKKFLKIMFSYNNKELIINETVPNRFSPKSPDKAHLNLHINSLELGDSAVYFCASSQVTGINYGYTFGSGTRLTVV.

The table lists this clonotype with a few counts. The chain links TRBV30 to TRBJ1-1, with D maybe TRBD1 (5 bases). CDR1 is GTSNPN, CDR2 SVGIG, per germline (reference sequence). Trimming shortened V by 3 bases and J by 7 bases, and 15 bases separated the two germline ends. The CDR3 sequence is 13 residues long. CDR3 nucleotides: TGTGCCTGGAGCGGCCGCCGGGACGGTGAAGCTTTCTTT. Protein: CAWSGRRDGEAFF. Variable domain in full (rest from reference TRBV30 and TRBJ1-1): SQTIHQWPATLVQPVGSPLSLECTVEGTSNPNLYWYRQAAGRGLQLLFYSVGIGQISSEVPQNLSASRPQDRQFILSSKKLLLSDSGFYLCAWSGRRDGEAFFGQGTRLTVV.

This clonotype was counted many times. The chain employs TRBV7-9 and TRBJ1-1; 10 bases line up with TRBD1. The CDR3 totals 17 residues. The trim removed 2 bases at V and 2 bases at J, leaving 8 bases unmatched. Germline assignment: CDR1 SEHNR and CDR2 FQNEAQ (reference sequence). The CDR3 here is CASSLFLGTGVNTEAFF. CDR3 nucleotides: TGTGCCAGCAGCTTATTTCTAGGGACAGGGGTAAACACTGAAGCTTTCTTT.

The V gene is TRBV20-1, the J gene TRBJ2-1, with TRBD2 matching over 11 bases. The CDR3 loop spans 19 amino acids. Germline trimming cut 6 bases from V and 0 bases from J; bases unmatched to any gene: 16. CDR1 is DFQATT, CDR2 SNEGSKA, per germline (reference sequence). CDR3 residues: CSAPRQLAGGPSSYNEQFF. The CDR3 coding sequence is TGCAGTGCACCCCGGCAGCTAGCGGGAGGCCCTAGCTCCTACAATGAGCAGTTCTTC.

The J gene is TRBJ1-5, the V gene TRBV2; D gene ambiguous. V shed 6 bases and J shed 1 base, with 16 bases lying between them. The CDR3 totals 16 residues. Germline V gene data show CDR1 as SNHLY and CDR2 as FYNNEI. The CDR3: CASRARFYGSNQPQHF. For the CDR3, the DNA is TGTGCCAGCAGGGCCAGATTTTACGGCAGCAATCAGCCCCAGCATTTT. Full variable domain (outside the CDR3, taken from reference TRBV2 and TRBJ1-5): EPEVTQTPSHQVTQMGQEVILRCVPISNHLYFYWYRQILGQKVEFLVSFYNNEISEKSEIFDDQFSVERPDGSNFTLKIRSTKLEDSAMYFCASRARFYGSNQPQHFGDGTRLSIL.

This clonotype was seen many times. The V and J genes are TRBV28 and TRBJ2-5; D remains unclear. The CDR3 spans 15 residues. V was cut by 8 bases and J by 4 bases, with 20 bases left in between. The germline V gene encodes CDR1 MDHEN and CDR2 SYDVKM. In nucleotides, the CDR3 is TGTGCCAGCGCTTCTTCGGGCGTTTATAGAGAGACCCAGTACTTC. Amino acid sequence: CASASSGVYRETQYF.

This clonotype was found many times. The rearrangement links TRBV12-3 or TRBV12-4 to TRBJ2-2; the D is unclear. The CDR3 sequence is 13 residues long. Trimming removed 4 bases from V and 7 bases from J, with 10 bases in between. CDR3 amino acids: CASSSNTGGELFF. The CDR3, as DNA: TGTGCCAGCAGTTCCAACACGGGCGGGGAGCTGTTTTTT.

This clonotype was seen at least ten times. This chain joins TRBV6-2 or TRBV6-3 and TRBJ2-1, with 11 positions matching TRBD1. CDR3 length: 16 amino acids. CDR1 is MNHEY, CDR2 SVGEGT, per germline. Germline trimming cut 7 bases from V and 3 bases from J; bases unmatched to any gene: 8. This CDR3 reads CASINPGTGGYNEQFF. The CDR3 region has the DNA TGTGCCAGCATCAATCCCGGGACAGGGGGCTACAATGAGCAGTTCTTC.

This clonotype was detected ten times or more. The rearrangement joins TRBV12-3 or TRBV12-4 to TRBJ2-7; tentatively, D is TRBD1 (5 bases). The V end lost 7 bases, the J end lost 6 bases, and 13 bases lay between the germline ends. The CDR3 runs 12 residues. CDR3 bases: TGTGCCAGCAATTTTGGGGCAGGCGAGCAGTACTTC. Its translation is CASNFGAGEQYF.

The gene calls are TRBV19 and TRBJ1-5; the D is unclear. The V end was cut by 10 bases, the J end by 4 bases, with 17 bases between. The CDR3 has 14 residues. Germline-derived CDR1 and CDR2 are LNHDA and SQIVND (reference sequence). The CDR3 nucleotides read TGTGCCATGACGGTTCGACACCAGAATCAGCCCCAGCATTTT. This gives the protein CAMTVRHQNQPQHF. The variable domain in full, completed from reference TRBV19 and TRBJ1-5, reads DGGITQSPKYLFRKEGQNVTLSCEQNLNHDAMYWYRQDPGQGLRLIYYSQIVNDFQKGDIAEGYSVSREKKESFPLTVTSAQKNPTAFYLCAMTVRHQNQPQHFGDGTRLSIL.

This clonotype was detected many times. This rearrangement joins TRBV20-1 to TRBJ2-5; no definite D call. CDR3 length equals 11 residues. Germline values: CDR1 DFQATT, CDR2 SNEGSKA (reference sequence). The V and J ends lost 0 bases and 4 bases respectively, with 3 bases between them. CDR3 coding DNA: TGCAGTGCTAGAGAGACAGAGACCCAGTACTTC. Amino acids: CSARETETQYF.

There are a few counts of this clonotype. The rearrangement links TRBV5-1 to TRBJ2-1; TRBD2 is a possible D gene (6 bases). This CDR3 spans 16 amino acids. Trimming took off 2 bases at V and 0 bases at J, with 12 bases between the two ends. Germline lookup yields CDR1 SGHRS and CDR2 YFSETQ. This CDR3 is CASSLSRESSYNEQFF. The CDR3, as DNA: TGCGCCAGCAGCTTAAGTCGGGAGAGCTCCTACAATGAGCAGTTCTTC.

In this sample, this clonotype turned up a few times. The chain recombines TRBV6-1 with TRBJ1-5, with a weak D call TRBD1 (6 bases). Germline-derived CDR1 and CDR2 are MNHNS and SASEGT. The CDR3 consists of 15 residues. Trimming removed 6 bases at V and 1 base at J, with 13 bases between. The CDR3 loop is CASSQGQKSNQPQHF. CDR3 coding DNA: TGTGCCAGCAGCCAAGGACAGAAAAGCAATCAGCCCCAGCATTTT.

This clonotype showed up many times. This sequence joins TRBV7-2 and TRBJ1-4, with 10 nucleotides matching TRBD1. There are 16 residues in the CDR3. Trimming removed 5 bases from V and 7 bases from J; junction bases left unmatched: 10. The germline V gene encodes CDR1 SGHTA and CDR2 FQGNSA. This CDR3 reads CASSPRTGGWGEKLFF. In DNA form, the CDR3 reads TGTGCCAGCAGCCCCAGGACAGGGGGATGGGGTGAAAAACTGTTTTTT.

The sample holds many counts of this clonotype. The genes are TRBV7-2 and TRBJ1-5; D gene uncertain. This CDR3 has 13 residues. V was cut by 6 bases and J by 0 bases, with 6 bases left in between. Germline values: CDR1 SGHTA, CDR2 FQGNSA. CDR3 residues: CASSDYSNQPQHF. In DNA form, the CDR3 reads TGTGCCAGCAGTGACTATAGCAATCAGCCCCAGCATTTT.

V gene TRBV9 combines with J gene TRBJ1-6; no firm D call. V shed 0 bases and J shed 10 bases, with 14 bases lying between them. Germline-derived CDR1 and CDR2 are SGDLS and YYNGEE. The CDR3 has 15 amino acids. In DNA, the CDR3 is TGTGCCAGCAGCGTAGGTTCCTACTCCTCCTCACCCCTCCACTTT. Translating it yields CASSVGSYSSSPLHF.